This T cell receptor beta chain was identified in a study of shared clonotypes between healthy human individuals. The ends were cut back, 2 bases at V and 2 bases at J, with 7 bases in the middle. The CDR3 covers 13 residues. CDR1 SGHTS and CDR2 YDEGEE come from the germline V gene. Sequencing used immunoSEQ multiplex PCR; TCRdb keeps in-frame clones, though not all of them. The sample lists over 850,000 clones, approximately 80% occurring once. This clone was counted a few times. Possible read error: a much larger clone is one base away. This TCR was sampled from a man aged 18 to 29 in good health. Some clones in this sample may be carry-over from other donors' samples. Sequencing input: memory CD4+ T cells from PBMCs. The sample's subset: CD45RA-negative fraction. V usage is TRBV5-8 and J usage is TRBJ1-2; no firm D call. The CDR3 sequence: CASSFARNYGYTF. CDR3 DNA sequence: TGTGCCAGCAGCTTTGCCAGGAACTATGGCTACACCTTC.